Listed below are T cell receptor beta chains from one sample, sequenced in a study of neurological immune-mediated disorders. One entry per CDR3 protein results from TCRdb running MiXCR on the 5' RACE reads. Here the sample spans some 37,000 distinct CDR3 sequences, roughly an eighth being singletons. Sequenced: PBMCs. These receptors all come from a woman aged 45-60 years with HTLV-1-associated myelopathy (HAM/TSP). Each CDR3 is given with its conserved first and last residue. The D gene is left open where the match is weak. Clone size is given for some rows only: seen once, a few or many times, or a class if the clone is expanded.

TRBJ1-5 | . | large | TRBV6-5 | CASSVSGDQPQHF | TGTGCCAGCAGTGTGTCCGGGGATCAGCCCCAGCATTTT
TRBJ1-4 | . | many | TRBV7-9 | CASSSDPTSGGGATNEKLFF | TGTGCCAGCAGCAGCGACCCCACTTCGGGTGGTGGTGCAACTAATGAAAAACTGTTTTTT
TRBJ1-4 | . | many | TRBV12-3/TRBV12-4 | CASSRGTPTNEKLFF | TGTGCCAGCAGTCGTGGGACTCCAACTAATGAAAAACTGTTTTTT
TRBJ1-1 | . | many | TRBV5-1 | CASSLDNGNTEAFF | TGCGCCAGCAGCTTGGACAACGGGAACACTGAAGCTTTCTTT
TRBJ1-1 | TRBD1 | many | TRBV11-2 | CASSLGPRGQGTEAFF | TGTGCCAGCAGCTTAGGTCCCAGGGGGCAGGGCACTGAAGCTTTCTTT
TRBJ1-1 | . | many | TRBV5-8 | CASSLVNEAFF | TGTGCCAGCAGCTTGGTAAATGAAGCTTTCTTT
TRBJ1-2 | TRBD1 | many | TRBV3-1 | CASSQGQGALGYTF | TGTGCCAGCAGCCAAGGACAGGGGGCGCTTGGCTACACCTTC
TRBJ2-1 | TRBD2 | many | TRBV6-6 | CASSYGPLAGGLNEQFF | TGTGCCAGCAGTTACGGCCCCCTAGCGGGGGGGCTCAATGAGCAGTTCTTC
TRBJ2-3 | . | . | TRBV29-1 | CSADTSDTQYF | TGCAGCGCCGACACTTCGGATACGCAGTATTTT
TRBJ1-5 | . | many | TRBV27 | CASSLRAPGVSNQPQHF | TGTGCCAGCAGTCTGCGGGCCCCGGGGGTTAGCAATCAGCCCCAGCATTTT
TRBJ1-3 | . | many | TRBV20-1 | CSARETRIGNTIYF | TGCAGTGCTAGGGAAACACGGATCGGAAACACCATATATTTT
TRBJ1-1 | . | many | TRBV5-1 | CASSFKGDWSTEAFF | TGCGCCAGCAGCTTTAAAGGGGATTGGAGCACTGAAGCTTTCTTT
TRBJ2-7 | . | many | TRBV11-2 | CASSSRQVVYEQYF | TGTGCCAGCAGCTCCCGACAGGTAGTGTACGAGCAGTACTTC
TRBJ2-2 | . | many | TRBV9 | CASSPEGTSNTGELFF | TGTGCCAGCAGCCCAGAGGGTACATCGAACACCGGGGAGCTGTTTTTT
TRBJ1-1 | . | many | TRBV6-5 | CASSRRGQMNTEAFF | TGTGCCAGCAGTCGGAGGGGACAAATGAACACTGAAGCTTTCTTT
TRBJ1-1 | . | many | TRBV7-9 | CASSSVSGAGTEAFF | TGTGCCAGCAGCTCAGTGTCAGGGGCAGGAACTGAAGCTTTCTTT
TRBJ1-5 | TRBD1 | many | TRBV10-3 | CAISETGVEQPQHF | TGTGCCATCAGTGAGACAGGGGTAGAGCAGCCCCAGCATTTT
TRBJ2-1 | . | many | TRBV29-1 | CSVEEPSRDEQFF | TGCAGCGTTGAAGAACCCAGCCGCGATGAGCAGTTCTTC
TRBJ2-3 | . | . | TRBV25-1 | CASSERAAVTDTQYF | TGTGCCAGCAGTGAACGGGCGGCGGTGACAGATACGCAGTATTTT
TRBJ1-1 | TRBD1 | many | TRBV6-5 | CASRYDREETEAFF | TGTGCCAGCAGATACGACAGGGAGGAGACTGAAGCTTTCTTT
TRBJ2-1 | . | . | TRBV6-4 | CASSEGSGSNEQFF | TGTGCCAGCAGTGAAGGTTCAGGAAGCAATGAGCAGTTCTTC
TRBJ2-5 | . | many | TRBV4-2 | CASSQGPETQYF | TGTGCCAGCAGCCAAGGACCAGAGACCCAGTACTTC
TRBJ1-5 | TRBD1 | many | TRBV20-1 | CSARGVGTGDYQPQHF | TGCAGTGCCAGGGGGGTCGGGACAGGGGATTATCAGCCCCAGCATTTT
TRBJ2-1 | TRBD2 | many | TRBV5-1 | CASSELLAGGPSSYNEQFF | TGCGCCAGCAGCGAATTACTAGCGGGGGGCCCCTCCTCCTACAATGAGCAGTTCTTC
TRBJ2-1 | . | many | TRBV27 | CASRSGLPTHEQFF | TGTGCCAGCAGATCGGGACTCCCGACGCATGAGCAGTTCTTC
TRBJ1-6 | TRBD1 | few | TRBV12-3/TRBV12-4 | CASSLNWGQRVTPLHF | TGTGCCAGCAGTTTAAATTGGGGACAGCGGGTTACACCCCTCCACTTT
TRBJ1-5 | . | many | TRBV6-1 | CASSYNRNQPQHF | TGTGCCAGCAGTTATAACAGAAATCAGCCCCAGCATTTT
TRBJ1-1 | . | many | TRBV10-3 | CAISPAGGNTEAFF | TGTGCCATCAGTCCAGCGGGGGGCAACACTGAAGCTTTCTTT
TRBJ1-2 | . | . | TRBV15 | CATSRDRGAGYGYTF | TGTGCCACCAGCAGAGATCGCGGGGCAGGGTATGGCTACACCTTC
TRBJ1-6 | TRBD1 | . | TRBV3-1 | CASSWTGGSSPIHF | TGTGCCAGCAGCTGGACAGGAGGTAGTTCACCCATCCACTTT
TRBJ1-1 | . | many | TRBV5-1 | CASSLEGPNTEAFF | TGCGCCAGCAGCTTGGAGGGGCCGAACACTGAAGCTTTCTTT
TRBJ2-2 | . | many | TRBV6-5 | CASSLRNTGELFF | TGTGCCAGCAGCCTCCGAAACACCGGGGAGCTGTTTTTT
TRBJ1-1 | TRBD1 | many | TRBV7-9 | CASSDWTGGDTEAFF | TGTGCCAGCAGCGACTGGACAGGGGGCGACACTGAAGCTTTCTTT
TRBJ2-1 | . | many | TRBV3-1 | CASSPGTGKYNEQFF | TGTGCCAGCAGTCCCGGGACTGGTAAATACAATGAGCAGTTCTTC
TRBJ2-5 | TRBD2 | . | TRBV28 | CASSFSGGAQETQYF | TGTGCCAGTAGTTTTTCCGGGGGGGCCCAAGAGACCCAGTACTTC
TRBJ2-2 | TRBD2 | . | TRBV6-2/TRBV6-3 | CASRERGGSTRELFF | TGTGCCAGCAGAGAGCGGGGGGGCAGCACCAGGGAGCTGTTTTTT
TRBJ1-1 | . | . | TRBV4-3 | CASSQDHLAGEAFF | TGCGCCAGCAGCCAAGACCACCTCGCAGGTGAAGCTTTCTTT
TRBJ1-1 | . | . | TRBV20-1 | CSAGPAAEAFF | TGCAGTGCTGGACCGGCCGCTGAAGCTTTCTTT
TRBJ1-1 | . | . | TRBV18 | CASSPGTSDTEAFF | TGTGCCAGCTCACCGGGGACTTCCGACACTGAAGCTTTCTTT
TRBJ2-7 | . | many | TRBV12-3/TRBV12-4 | CASSRDGGPHEQYF | TGTGCCAGCAGCCGTGATGGTGGCCCGCACGAGCAGTACTTC
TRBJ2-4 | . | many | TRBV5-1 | CASSFGYPGKNIQYF | TGCGCCAGCAGCTTTGGCTACCCCGGCAAAAACATTCAGTACTTC
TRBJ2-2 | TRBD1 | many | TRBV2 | CASNARGQGGELFF | TGTGCCAGCAATGCCAGGGGGCAGGGCGGGGAGCTGTTTTTT
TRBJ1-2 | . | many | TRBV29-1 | CSVGVGGANYGYTF | TGCAGCGTTGGGGTTGGAGGAGCTAACTATGGCTACACCTTC
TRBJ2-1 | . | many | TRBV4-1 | CASSQGPRDNEQFF | TGCGCCAGCAGCCAAGGACCTAGAGACAATGAGCAGTTCTTC
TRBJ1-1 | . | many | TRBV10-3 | CAISGASGLTEAFF | TGTGCCATCAGTGGGGCCTCAGGGCTCACTGAAGCTTTCTTT
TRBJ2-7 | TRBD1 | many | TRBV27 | CASSLYDKGAPTF | TGTGCCAGCAGTCTCTATGACAAGGGGGCTCCCACCTTC
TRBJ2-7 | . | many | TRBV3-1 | CASGRGQLYEQYF | TGTGCCAGCGGAAGAGGGCAGCTCTACGAGCAGTACTTC
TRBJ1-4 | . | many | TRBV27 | CASRLQGGEKLFF | TGTGCCAGCAGGCTACAGGGTGGAGAAAAACTGTTTTTT
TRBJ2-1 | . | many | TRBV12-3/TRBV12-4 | CASSRGSLYNEQFF | TGTGCCAGCAGCAGGGGATCGCTCTACAATGAGCAGTTCTTC
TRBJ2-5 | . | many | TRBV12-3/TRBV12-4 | CASSYLQETQYF | TGTGCCAGCAGCTATCTTCAAGAGACCCAGTACTTC
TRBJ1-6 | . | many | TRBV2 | CASRDGGGSDSPLHF | TGTGCCAGCAGGGACGGGGGAGGTTCGGATTCACCCCTCCACTTT
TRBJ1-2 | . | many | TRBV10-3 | CAISVRQGSGGYTF | TGTGCCATCAGTGTACGGCAGGGATCAGGAGGCTACACCTTC
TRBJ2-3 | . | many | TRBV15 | CATSREPGGGDTQYF | TGTGCCACCAGCAGAGAGCCAGGGGGGGGAGATACGCAGTATTTT
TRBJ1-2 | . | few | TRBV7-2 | CASSNGWYGYTF | TGTGCCAGCAGCAACGGATGGTATGGCTACACCTTC
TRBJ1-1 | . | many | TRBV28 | CASSLLGKAFF | TGTGCCAGCAGTTTACTGGGGAAAGCTTTCTTT